This T cell receptor beta chain was sequenced in a study of blood T cell repertoires in COVID-19. The repertoire was sequenced with immunoSEQ multiplex PCR; TCRdb's copy has only in-frame clones and lacks some. The sample has around 190,000 clones, roughly 87% seen once. After removal of 5 bases from V and 7 bases from J, the junction contained 8 bases not matched to a gene. The CDR3 covers 14 residues. Germline values: CDR1 MDHEN, CDR2 SYDVKM. This TCR was sampled from a man aged 18 to 30 who had recovered from COVID-19. The material sequenced was peripheral blood. V usage is TRBV28 and J usage is TRBJ1-2; the match to TRBD1 covers 9 bases. CDR3 DNA: TGTGCCAGCAGTCTCCGGGACAGGGCCGGTGGCTACACCTTC. It is translated as CASSLRDRAGGYTF.